This T cell receptor beta chain derives from a study of identical twins. Donors were all healthy Caucasians. This clonotype was counted only a few times. Via MiXCR, TCRdb re-called the 5' RACE reads, giving one row per CDR3 protein. The sample records some 590,000 distinct CDR3 sequences, over 8.5% being singletons. Per germline, CDR1 DFQATT and CDR2 SNEGSKA (reference sequence). V dropped 6 bases and J dropped 4; count of bases not matched to a gene: 14. The CDR3 extends over 15 amino acids. These records were also assigned to another study, of yellow fever vaccine responses in identical twins.

The material sequenced was PBMCs. The clonotype comes from a woman under 30 in good health. The chain joins TRBV20-1 to TRBJ2-7, with TRBD2 matching 8 bases. CDR3 protein: CSAPGALAGSYEQYF. In DNA, the CDR3 is TGCAGTGCCCCTGGGGCCTTAGCGGGATCATACGAGCAGTACTTC.